These T cell receptor beta chains were read from a single sample in a study of T cell responses to AZD1222 COVID-19 vaccine. This table comes from immunoSEQ multiplex PCR, and its TCRdb copy is limited to in-frame clones, with some not included. The top ten hold approximately 4.8% of the sample, which has 150,000 to 200,000 clones, 90% to 95% seen once. Sequencing used peripheral blood, obtained 28 days after the second AZD1222 dose. Receptors were obtained from an adult who received the AZD1222 COVID-19 vaccine. The CDR3 runs from the conserved cysteine through the conserved F or W. A D gene is named only where the DNA matches it firmly. The size entry is marked missing in some rows and otherwise reads once, few, many or a size class.

.	TRBV27	.	TRBJ1-2	CASSPAPANYGYTF	TGTGCCAGCAGTCCCGCCCCAGCTAACTATGGCTACACCTTC
.	TRBV30	few	TRBJ1-3	CAWSNQVSGNTIYF	TGTGCCTGGAGTAACCAGGTCTCTGGAAACACCATATATTTT
.	TRBV11-2	.	TRBJ1-4	CASSLVGPAEKLFF	TGTGCCAGCAGCTTAGTCGGCCCCGCGGAAAAACTGTTTTTT
.	TRBV10-3	.	TRBJ1-3	CAISGGVYSGNTIYF	TGTGCCATCAGTGGGGGGGTTTACTCTGGAAACACCATATATTTT
TRBD1	TRBV6-5	.	TRBJ1-3	CASVNRGGNTIYF	TGTGCCAGCGTGAACAGGGGAGGAAACACCATATATTTT
TRBD2	TRBV27	.	TRBJ2-5	CASSLFAGDGETQYF	TGTGCCAGCAGTTTATTTGCGGGAGACGGAGAGACCCAGTACTTC
.	TRBV29-1	.	TRBJ1-1	CSVRQGNTEAFF	TGCAGCGTCCGCCAGGGGAACACTGAAGCTTTCTTT
TRBD2	TRBV9	.	TRBJ2-7	CASSAGTSGTYEQYF	TGTGCCAGCAGCGCCGGGACTAGCGGGACCTACGAGCAGTACTTC
.	TRBV7-8	.	TRBJ2-7	CASTGLLSVGGEQYF	TGTGCCAGCACAGGTCTGCTCAGCGTGGGGGGCGAGCAGTACTTC
.	TRBV15	.	TRBJ2-7	CATSSTGFEQYF	TGTGCCACCAGCAGCACAGGGTTCGAGCAGTACTTC
.	TRBV13	.	TRBJ1-1	CASSQRRGTEAFF	TGTGCCAGCAGCCAGCGGAGAGGGACTGAAGCTTTCTTT
.	TRBV5-1	.	TRBJ1-2	CASSLATDYGYTF	TGCGCCAGCAGCTTGGCGACAGATTATGGCTACACCTTC
.	TRBV29-1	.	TRBJ1-1	CSVDKPEDTEAFF	TGCAGCGTTGATAAGCCGGAGGACACTGAAGCTTTCTTT
.	TRBV3-1/TRBV3-2	once	TRBJ2-7	CASSPGDWGEQYF	TGTGCCAGCAGCCCAGGTGATTGGGGCGAGCAGTACTTC
TRBD2	TRBV2	.	TRBJ2-1	CASIGTSGRAVPFF	TGTGCCAGCATCGGGACTAGCGGGAGAGCGGTACCGTTCTTC
TRBD1	TRBV28	.	TRBJ1-5	CASRATGTGRAQPQHF	TGTGCCAGCAGGGCCACCGGGACAGGGCGGGCTCAGCCCCAGCATTTT
TRBD2	TRBV5-6	once	TRBJ2-3	CASSPGVSGRVDTQYF	TGTGCCAGCAGCCCTGGTGTTAGCGGGAGGGTGGATACGCAGTATTTT
.	TRBV5-6	.	TRBJ2-3	CASSLKGLGDTQYF	TGTGCCAGCAGCTTGAAGGGGTTGGGGGATACGCAGTATTTT
TRBD1	TRBV30	once	TRBJ1-1	CAWSVLGQEYAEAFF	TGTGCCTGGAGTGTTTTGGGACAGGAATATGCTGAAGCTTTCTTT
.	TRBV6-5	.	TRBJ2-1	CASSSDMVLNEQFF	TGTGCCAGCAGTTCGGACATGGTCTTGAATGAGCAGTTCTTC